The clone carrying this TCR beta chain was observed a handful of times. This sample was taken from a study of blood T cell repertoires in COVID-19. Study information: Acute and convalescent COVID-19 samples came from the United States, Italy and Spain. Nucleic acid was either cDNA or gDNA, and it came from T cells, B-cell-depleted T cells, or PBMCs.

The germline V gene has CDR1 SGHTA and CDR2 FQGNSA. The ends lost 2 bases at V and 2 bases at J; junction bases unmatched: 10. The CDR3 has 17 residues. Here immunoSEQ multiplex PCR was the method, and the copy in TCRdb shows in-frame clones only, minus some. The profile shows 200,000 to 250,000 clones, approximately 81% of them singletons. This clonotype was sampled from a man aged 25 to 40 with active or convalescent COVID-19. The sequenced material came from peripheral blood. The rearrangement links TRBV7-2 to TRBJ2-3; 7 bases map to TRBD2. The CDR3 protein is CASSLQVSSGFTDTQYF. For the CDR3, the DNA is TGTGCCAGCAGCTTACAGGTATCTAGCGGCTTCACAGATACGCAGTATTTT.